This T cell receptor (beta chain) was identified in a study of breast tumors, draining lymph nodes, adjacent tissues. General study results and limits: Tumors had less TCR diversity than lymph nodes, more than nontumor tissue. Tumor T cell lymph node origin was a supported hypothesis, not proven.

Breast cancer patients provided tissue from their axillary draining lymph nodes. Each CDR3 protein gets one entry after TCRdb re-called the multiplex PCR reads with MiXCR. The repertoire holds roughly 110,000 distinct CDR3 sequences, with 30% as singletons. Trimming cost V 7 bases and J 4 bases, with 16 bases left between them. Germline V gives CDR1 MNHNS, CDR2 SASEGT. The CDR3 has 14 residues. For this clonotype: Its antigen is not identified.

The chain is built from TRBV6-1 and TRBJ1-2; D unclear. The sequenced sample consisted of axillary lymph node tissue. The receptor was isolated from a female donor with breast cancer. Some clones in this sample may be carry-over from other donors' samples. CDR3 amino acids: CASTGRNPIYGYTF. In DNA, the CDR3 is TGTGCCAGCACCGGACGGAACCCCATCTATGGCTACACCTTC.